The next 7 T cell receptor beta chains were all read from a single sample in a study of shared clonotypes between healthy human individuals. The method was immunoSEQ multiplex PCR; TCRdb's version includes in-frame clones alone and lacks a portion of them. The repertoire holds some 630,000 clones, with about two thirds as singletons. Sequencing was performed on memory CD4+ T cells sorted from blood. Noted subset: CD45RA-negative fraction. The receptors shown here come from a woman between 25 and 40 years old in good health.

The CDR3 region has the DNA TGTGCCAGCAGCCATGAGAGGGGCTACGAGCAGTACTTC. Its protein product is CASSHERGYEQYF. The chain joins TRBV7-9 to TRBJ2-7, with D perhaps TRBD1 or TRBD2 (5 bases each). This CDR3 is built from 13 residues. Per the germline V gene, CDR1 is SEHNR and CDR2 is FQNEAQ (reference sequence). The V gene lost 5 bases and the J gene lost 3 bases, with 11 bases spanning the gap.

This chain joins TRBV28 and TRBJ2-7; TRBD1 aligns across 9 bases. Germline CDR1 is MDHEN and CDR2 is SYDVKM. The CDR3 is 16 amino acids. Trimming cost V 6 bases and J 1 base; bases outside gene matches: 10. The CDR3: CASSPTGGVRSYEQYF. The DNA for the CDR3 is TGTGCCAGCAGCCCTACAGGGGGCGTTCGTTCCTACGAGCAGTACTTC. Supplemented by reference TRBV28 and TRBJ2-7, the full variable domain reads DVKVTQSSRYLVKRTGEKVFLECVQDMDHENMFWYRQDPGLGLRLIYFSYDVKMKEKGDIPEGYSVSREKKERFSLILESASTNQTSMYLCASSPTGGVRSYEQYFGPGTRLTVT.

In this sample, this clone turned up a few times. The chain recombines TRBV6-1 with TRBJ1-4, with 7 positions matching TRBD1. V lost 8 bases, J lost 5 bases, and 8 bases stayed unmatched. The CDR3 is 14 residues long. The germline gives CDR1 MNHNS, CDR2 SASEGT. This CDR3 reads CASGERGRNEKLFF. CDR3 nucleotides: TGTGCCAGCGGGGAGAGGGGGCGAAATGAAAAACTGTTTTTT.

The CDR3 nucleotides read TGTGCCAGTAGTACGGGTAAGAGCACTGAAGCTTTCTTT. Translation: CASSTGKSTEAFF. The chain combines TRBV19 with TRBJ1-1; D gene ambiguous. The germline CDR1 and CDR2 sequences are LNHDA and SQIVND (reference sequence). The CDR3 contains 13 residues. V shed 4 bases and J shed 4 bases, with 10 bases lying between them.

The gene calls are TRBV7-9 and TRBJ1-1; 10 bases are a match to TRBD1. V lost 6 bases and J lost 2; bases outside the gene matches: 3. The germline CDR1 and CDR2 sequences are SEHNR and FQNEAQ (reference sequence). The CDR3 is 14 residues long. The CDR3 DNA is TGTGCCAGCAGGCTGACAGGGGGCAACACTGAAGCTTTCTTT. It specifies CASRLTGGNTEAFF.

The chain uses TRBV5-6 and TRBJ2-2; possibly TRBD2 for D (5 bases). The CDR3 runs to 15 residues. CDR1 is SGHDT, CDR2 YYEEEE, per germline. Trimming shortened V by 4 bases and J by 4 bases, and 14 bases separated the two germline ends. The CDR3 loop is CASSTLLASTGELFF. As DNA, the CDR3 is TGTGCCAGCAGCACACTCTTAGCGAGCACCGGGGAGCTGTTTTTT.

This clone was seen more than once but under ten times. The chain is built from TRBV5-1 and TRBJ2-7; 9 nucleotides align to TRBD1. Trimming cost V 0 bases and J 6 bases; bases outside gene matches: 4. This CDR3 contains 14 residues. Germline CDR1 is SGHRS and CDR2 is YFSETQ. CDR3 residues: CASSLGGTGSEQYF. Here the CDR3 DNA reads TGCGCCAGCAGCTTGGGTGGGACAGGGAGCGAGCAGTACTTC. Looking up the rest from reference TRBV5-1 and TRBJ2-7 gives the full variable domain: KAGVTQTPRYLIKTRGQQVTLSCSPISGHRSVSWYQQTPGQGLQFLFEYFSETQRNKGNFPGRFSGRQFSNSRSEMNVSTLELGDSALYLCASSLGGTGSEQYFGPGTRLTVT.